This is a list of T cell receptor beta chains from one sample in a study of T cell changes during pregnancy in multiple sclerosis. Assay: immunoSEQ multiplex PCR; the TCRdb copy retains only in-frame clones and omits some. The data contain some 94,000 clones, more than 85% of them singletons. Here the sequenced sample was peripheral blood, taken in the first trimester of pregnancy. The receptor source for this set is a female donor with multiple sclerosis, enrolled in a pregnancy study. CDR3s include the opening cysteine and the closing phenylalanine or tryptophan. D genes are given only for firm matches. Size is stated for part of the rows, as once, few or many counts, or as a class when the clone is expanded.

v_gene: TRBV2
j_gene: TRBJ2-7
abundance: .
d_gene: TRBD2
CDR3aa: CASIDGGTRGYEQYF
CDR3nt: TGTGCCAGCATCGACGGAGGGACTAGAGGCTACGAGCAGTACTTC

v_gene: TRBV10-3
j_gene: TRBJ2-1
abundance: .
d_gene: TRBD2
CDR3aa: CAISESAPSGRAYNEQFF
CDR3nt: TGTGCCATCAGTGAGTCGGCTCCTAGCGGGAGGGCCTACAATGAGCAGTTCTTC

v_gene: TRBV4-1
j_gene: TRBJ2-7
abundance: .
d_gene: TRBD1
CDR3aa: CASSQLNLDRAYEQYF
CDR3nt: TGCGCCAGCAGCCAACTAAATCTCGACAGGGCCTACGAGCAGTACTTC

v_gene: TRBV5-1
j_gene: TRBJ2-1
abundance: .
d_gene: .
CDR3aa: CASSRTGVEPNEQFF
CDR3nt: TGCGCCAGCAGCAGGACCGGGGTAGAGCCCAATGAGCAGTTCTTC

v_gene: TRBV7-2
j_gene: TRBJ2-2
abundance: .
d_gene: TRBD2
CDR3aa: CASSRTSGIDGELFF
CDR3nt: TGTGCCAGCAGCCGGACTAGCGGGATAGACGGGGAGCTGTTTTTT

v_gene: TRBV5-1
j_gene: TRBJ1-3
abundance: .
d_gene: TRBD1
CDR3aa: CASSLDGQVISGNTIYF
CDR3nt: TGCGCCAGCAGCTTGGATGGACAGGTGATCTCTGGAAACACCATATATTTT

v_gene: TRBV4-1
j_gene: TRBJ1-2
abundance: .
d_gene: TRBD1
CDR3aa: CASSPGQGGGYTF
CDR3nt: TGCGCCAGCAGCCCTGGACAGGGGGGTGGCTACACCTTC

v_gene: TRBV4-1
j_gene: TRBJ1-4
abundance: .
d_gene: .
CDR3aa: CASSLSQGQANEKLFF
CDR3nt: TGCGCCAGCAGCCTGTCCCAGGGTCAGGCTAATGAAAAACTGTTTTTT

v_gene: TRBV10-2
j_gene: TRBJ2-5
abundance: once
d_gene: TRBD2
CDR3aa: CASSVSLAEIGGETQYF
CDR3nt: TGCGCCAGCAGTGTGTCACTAGCGGAGATCGGTGGGGAGACCCAGTACTTC

v_gene: TRBV25-1
j_gene: TRBJ2-7
abundance: few
d_gene: .
CDR3aa: CASSRGAGRYEQYF
CDR3nt: TGTGCCAGCAGTCGCGGGGCGGGGCGCTACGAGCAGTACTTC

v_gene: TRBV27
j_gene: TRBJ2-3
abundance: .
d_gene: .
CDR3aa: CASSFPRADTQYF
CDR3nt: TGTGCCAGCAGTTTCCCCCGGGCAGATACGCAGTATTTT

v_gene: TRBV28
j_gene: TRBJ2-7
abundance: .
d_gene: TRBD2
CDR3aa: CASSPTLGGKNEQYF
CDR3nt: TGTGCCAGCAGCCCGACCTTGGGGGGGAAAAACGAGCAGTACTTC

v_gene: TRBV5-1
j_gene: TRBJ1-3
abundance: few
d_gene: TRBD1
CDR3aa: CASSSTSGGEGNTIYF
CDR3nt: TGCGCCAGCAGCAGTACCTCAGGGGGAGAAGGAAACACCATATATTTT

v_gene: TRBV9
j_gene: TRBJ2-1
abundance: .
d_gene: TRBD2
CDR3aa: CASSVARGDTEQFF
CDR3nt: TGTGCCAGCAGCGTAGCTCGGGGGGATACTGAGCAGTTCTTC

v_gene: TRBV28
j_gene: TRBJ1-2
abundance: .
d_gene: TRBD1
CDR3aa: CASRRQGLGEGYTF
CDR3nt: TGTGCCAGCAGACGACAGGGCCTCGGTGAGGGCTACACCTTC

v_gene: TRBV30
j_gene: TRBJ2-7
abundance: .
d_gene: TRBD2
CDR3aa: CAWSLLASGRSEQYF
CDR3nt: TGTGCCTGGAGTTTGTTAGCTAGCGGGAGATCCGAGCAGTACTTC

v_gene: TRBV5-1
j_gene: TRBJ1-1
abundance: .
d_gene: .
CDR3aa: CASRGTLNTEAFF
CDR3nt: TGCGCCAGCAGGGGGACACTCAACACTGAAGCTTTCTTT

v_gene: TRBV6-1
j_gene: TRBJ2-5
abundance: .
d_gene: .
CDR3aa: CASRAPRETQYF
CDR3nt: TGTGCCAGCAGGGCCCCGCGGGAGACCCAGTACTTC

v_gene: TRBV6-1
j_gene: TRBJ2-6
abundance: .
d_gene: .
CDR3aa: CASREDITGRGANVLTF
CDR3nt: TGTGCCAGCAGGGAAGATATTACAGGGCGTGGGGCCAACGTCCTGACTTTC

v_gene: TRBV7-2
j_gene: TRBJ1-5
abundance: .
d_gene: .
CDR3aa: CASSPHRQSNQPQHF
CDR3nt: TGTGCCAGCAGCCCCCACCGACAGTCCAATCAGCCCCAGCATTTT

v_gene: TRBV18
j_gene: TRBJ2-5
abundance: .
d_gene: .
CDR3aa: CASSRAPYQETQYF
CDR3nt: TGTGCCAGCTCACGGGCTCCGTACCAAGAGACCCAGTACTTC

v_gene: TRBV7-9
j_gene: TRBJ1-2
abundance: .
d_gene: .
CDR3aa: CASSPPGGGYTF
CDR3nt: TGTGCCAGCAGCCCACCCGGGGGAGGCTACACCTTC

v_gene: TRBV11-2
j_gene: TRBJ2-6
abundance: .
d_gene: TRBD1
CDR3aa: CASSRDRVAGANVLTF
CDR3nt: TGTGCCAGCAGCCGGGACAGGGTGGCTGGGGCCAACGTCCTGACTTTC

v_gene: TRBV5-1
j_gene: TRBJ1-2
abundance: .
d_gene: TRBD1
CDR3aa: CASSLAPDRGRFGYTF
CDR3nt: TGCGCCAGCAGCTTGGCGCCTGACAGGGGGCGCTTTGGCTACACCTTC

v_gene: TRBV11-2
j_gene: TRBJ2-7
abundance: few
d_gene: TRBD1
CDR3aa: CASSSWDSSYEQYF
CDR3nt: TGTGCCAGCAGCTCGTGGGACAGCTCCTACGAGCAGTACTTC

v_gene: TRBV28
j_gene: TRBJ1-2
abundance: .
d_gene: .
CDR3aa: CASDTRSTPMAYGYTF
CDR3nt: TGTGCCTCTGACACTAGGTCGACACCAATGGCCTATGGCTACACCTTC

v_gene: TRBV4-1
j_gene: TRBJ2-7
abundance: .
d_gene: .
CDR3aa: CASSQGQGHPSYEQYF
CDR3nt: TGCGCCAGCAGCCAAGGGCAGGGGCACCCCTCCTACGAGCAGTACTTC

v_gene: TRBV7-3
j_gene: TRBJ2-5
abundance: .
d_gene: TRBD2
CDR3aa: CASSSGLAGGTQYF
CDR3nt: TGTGCCAGCAGCTCGGGACTAGCGGGGGGGACCCAGTACTTC

v_gene: TRBV9
j_gene: TRBJ1-2
abundance: .
d_gene: TRBD1
CDR3aa: CASSVEEGAIGYTF
CDR3nt: TGTGCCAGCAGCGTAGAGGAGGGGGCGATTGGCTACACCTTC

v_gene: TRBV6-6
j_gene: TRBJ2-3
abundance: once
d_gene: TRBD2
CDR3aa: CASTRSGRGSTDTQYF
CDR3nt: TGTGCCAGCACTCGGAGCGGGAGGGGGAGCACAGATACGCAGTATTTT

v_gene: TRBV6-1
j_gene: TRBJ2-1
abundance: .
d_gene: .
CDR3aa: CASSVGSGDAYNEQFF
CDR3nt: TGTGCCAGCAGTGTAGGGTCGGGAGATGCCTACAATGAGCAGTTCTTC

v_gene: TRBV27
j_gene: TRBJ1-1
abundance: .
d_gene: .
CDR3aa: CASSRLQATNTEAFF
CDR3nt: TGTGCCAGCAGTCGTCTACAGGCGACGAACACTGAAGCTTTCTTT

v_gene: TRBV29-1
j_gene: TRBJ2-1
abundance: .
d_gene: .
CDR3aa: CSVETGYGEQFF
CDR3nt: TGCAGCGTAGAAACAGGGTACGGTGAGCAGTTCTTC

v_gene: TRBV6-6
j_gene: TRBJ2-5
abundance: .
d_gene: .
CDR3aa: CASSYSGLLETQYF
CDR3nt: TGTGCCAGCAGTTACTCGGGGCTACTAGAGACCCAGTACTTC

v_gene: TRBV27
j_gene: TRBJ2-1
abundance: .
d_gene: .
CDR3aa: CATLNDGNNEQFF
CDR3nt: TGTGCCACCCTAAACGACGGGAACAATGAGCAGTTCTTC

v_gene: TRBV7-9
j_gene: TRBJ2-7
abundance: .
d_gene: .
CDR3aa: CASSLDRNEQYF
CDR3nt: TGTGCCAGCAGCTTAGACAGGAACGAGCAGTACTTC

v_gene: TRBV4-1
j_gene: TRBJ2-1
abundance: .
d_gene: TRBD2
CDR3aa: CASSQTKEGAGGRIYNEQFF
CDR3nt: TGCGCCAGCAGCCAAACGAAGGAGGGAGCGGGCGGGAGAATTTACAATGAGCAGTTCTTC

v_gene: TRBV28
j_gene: TRBJ1-5
abundance: .
d_gene: TRBD1
CDR3aa: CASSVPGQASNQPQHF
CDR3nt: TGTGCCAGCAGCGTGCCGGGACAGGCTAGCAATCAGCCCCAGCATTTT

v_gene: TRBV27
j_gene: TRBJ1-1
abundance: .
d_gene: .
CDR3aa: CASSALGLLNTEAFF
CDR3nt: TGTGCCAGCAGTGCCTTAGGACTACTGAACACTGAAGCTTTCTTT

v_gene: TRBV18
j_gene: TRBJ2-7
abundance: once
d_gene: .
CDR3aa: CASSPDLLSYEQYF
CDR3nt: TGTGCCAGCTCACCGGACTTACTTTCCTACGAGCAGTACTTC

v_gene: TRBV30
j_gene: TRBJ1-2
abundance: .
d_gene: TRBD1
CDR3aa: CAWSVLRGRGAGYTF
CDR3nt: TGTGCCTGGAGTGTCTTGAGGGGGCGCGGTGCTGGCTACACCTTC

v_gene: TRBV7-8
j_gene: TRBJ1-2
abundance: .
d_gene: TRBD1
CDR3aa: CASSSRRQGEDGYTF
CDR3nt: TGTGCCAGCAGCTCCAGACGACAGGGTGAGGATGGCTACACCTTC

v_gene: TRBV19
j_gene: TRBJ1-1
abundance: .
d_gene: .
CDR3aa: CASSIDRVNTEAFF
CDR3nt: TGTGCCAGTAGTATAGACAGGGTTAACACTGAAGCTTTCTTT

v_gene: TRBV7-9
j_gene: TRBJ2-3
abundance: .
d_gene: TRBD1
CDR3aa: CASSLGLQGPSTDTQYF
CDR3nt: TGTGCCAGCAGCTTAGGGTTACAGGGGCCAAGCACAGATACGCAGTATTTT

v_gene: TRBV2
j_gene: TRBJ2-7
abundance: .
d_gene: TRBD1
CDR3aa: CASRQETGSFSYEQYF
CDR3nt: TGTGCCAGCAGGCAAGAGACAGGGAGTTTTTCCTACGAGCAGTACTTC

v_gene: TRBV27
j_gene: TRBJ2-3
abundance: medium-sized
d_gene: TRBD1
CDR3aa: CASSPIGQGGTDTQYF
CDR3nt: TGTGCCAGCAGTCCAATTGGACAGGGCGGCACAGATACGCAGTATTTT

v_gene: TRBV19
j_gene: TRBJ1-1
abundance: .
d_gene: .
CDR3aa: CASSFPGLSAEAFF
CDR3nt: TGTGCCAGTAGTTTCCCAGGGCTTTCTGCCGAAGCTTTCTTT

v_gene: TRBV7-9
j_gene: TRBJ1-1
abundance: .
d_gene: TRBD1
CDR3aa: CAIRTGGTEAFF
CDR3nt: TGTGCCATACGGACAGGGGGCACTGAAGCTTTCTTT

v_gene: TRBV11-2
j_gene: TRBJ2-7
abundance: .
d_gene: TRBD1
CDR3aa: CASSIDRASSYEQYF
CDR3nt: TGTGCCAGCAGCATCGACAGGGCGAGCTCCTACGAGCAGTACTTC

v_gene: TRBV7-2
j_gene: TRBJ1-2
abundance: few
d_gene: .
CDR3aa: CASSSQGNAYGYTF
CDR3nt: TGTGCCAGCAGCTCACAGGGAAATGCCTATGGCTACACCTTC

v_gene: TRBV19
j_gene: TRBJ2-7
abundance: .
d_gene: TRBD2
CDR3aa: CASIGSSGYEQYF
CDR3nt: TGTGCCAGTATCGGGTCTAGCGGATACGAGCAGTACTTC

v_gene: TRBV27
j_gene: TRBJ2-1
abundance: .
d_gene: TRBD2
CDR3aa: CASSFQRDRYNEQFF
CDR3nt: TGTGCCAGCAGTTTCCAGCGGGATCGGTACAATGAGCAGTTCTTC

v_gene: TRBV4-1
j_gene: TRBJ1-3
abundance: .
d_gene: TRBD1
CDR3aa: CASSQGTPDRGLSSGNTIYF
CDR3nt: TGCGCCAGCAGCCAAGGAACCCCCGACAGGGGGCTTAGCTCTGGAAACACCATATATTTT

v_gene: TRBV6-5
j_gene: TRBJ2-7
abundance: .
d_gene: TRBD1
CDR3aa: CASRPLGTGEYEQYF
CDR3nt: TGTGCCAGCAGGCCCTTGGGGACAGGTGAATACGAGCAGTACTTC

v_gene: TRBV19
j_gene: TRBJ2-1
abundance: .
d_gene: .
CDR3aa: CASSIEGSTRYNEQFF
CDR3nt: TGTGCCAGTAGTATCGAGGGCTCGACCCGATACAATGAGCAGTTCTTC

v_gene: TRBV30
j_gene: TRBJ1-1
abundance: .
d_gene: .
CDR3aa: CAWSSQYFEAFF
CDR3nt: TGTGCCTGGAGTTCGCAGTATTTCGAAGCTTTCTTT

v_gene: TRBV18
j_gene: TRBJ1-2
abundance: .
d_gene: TRBD1
CDR3aa: CASSPLQGGTGANYGYTF
CDR3nt: TGTGCCAGCTCACCTCTGCAAGGCGGGACAGGGGCTAACTATGGCTACACCTTC

v_gene: TRBV6-1
j_gene: TRBJ2-5
abundance: .
d_gene: .
CDR3aa: CASSEARTSQETQYF
CDR3nt: TGTGCCAGCAGTGAAGCGAGAACCTCTCAAGAGACCCAGTACTTC

v_gene: TRBV15
j_gene: TRBJ2-1
abundance: .
d_gene: TRBD2
CDR3aa: CATSRGLADTNEQFF
CDR3nt: TGTGCCACCAGCAGAGGACTAGCGGATACCAATGAGCAGTTCTTC

v_gene: TRBV12-1
j_gene: TRBJ2-2
abundance: .
d_gene: .
CDR3aa: CASSNAGELFF
CDR3nt: TGTGCCAGCAGCAATGCGGGGGAGCTGTTTTTT